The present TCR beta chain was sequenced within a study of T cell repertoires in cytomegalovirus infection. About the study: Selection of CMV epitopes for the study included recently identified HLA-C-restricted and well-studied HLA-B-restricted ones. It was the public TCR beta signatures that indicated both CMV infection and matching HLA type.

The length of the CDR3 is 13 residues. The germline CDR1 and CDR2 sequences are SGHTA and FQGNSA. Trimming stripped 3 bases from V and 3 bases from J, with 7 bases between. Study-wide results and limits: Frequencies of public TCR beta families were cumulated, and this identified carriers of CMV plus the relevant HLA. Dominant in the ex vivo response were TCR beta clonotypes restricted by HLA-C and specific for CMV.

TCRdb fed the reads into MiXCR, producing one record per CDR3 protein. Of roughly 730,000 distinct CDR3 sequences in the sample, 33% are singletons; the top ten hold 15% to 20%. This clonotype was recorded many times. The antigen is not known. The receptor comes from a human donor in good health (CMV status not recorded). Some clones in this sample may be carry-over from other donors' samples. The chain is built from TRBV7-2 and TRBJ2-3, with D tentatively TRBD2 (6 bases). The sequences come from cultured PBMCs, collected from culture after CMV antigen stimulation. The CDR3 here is CASSFLATDTQYF. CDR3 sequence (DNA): TGTGCCAGCAGCTTTCTAGCGACAGATACGCAGTATTTT.